The 29 T cell receptor beta chains below come from one sample, sequenced in a study of T cells after yellow fever vaccination (dated by TCRdb to between 2018 and 2020). What this sample's treatment or condition label stands for: live attenuated yellow fever vaccine strain. Library preparation was by 5' RACE. These reads were obtained on an Illumina HiSeq 2500. TCRdb redid the processing of the public reads, applying fastp at Q25 and MiXCR, and retained in-frame beta chains. Each CDR3 protein gets just one entry, which takes the most common genes and DNA from the rows behind it. Here the sample has some 110,000 distinct CDR3 sequences; about 6.8% occur a single time. The leading ten clones occupy approximately 2.7% of the sample. The sequenced sample was CD4+ T cells sorted from PBMCs, obtained about 41 days after the first yellow fever vaccination. These receptor sequences come from a young man who received the YFV17D yellow fever vaccine.

The rearrangement uses TRBV6-7 and TRBJ2-2, with D possibly matching TRBD1 (6 bases). TRBV6-7 is an open reading frame, and its role is uncertain. The ends were cut back, 4 bases at V and 2 bases at J, with 20 bases in the middle. The length of the CDR3 is 18 residues. CDR3 in DNA: TGTGCCAGCAGTTTAATCTGGGCAGGGGCGACTAACACCGGGGAGCTGTTTTTT. This encodes CASSLIWAGATNTGELFF.

This clonotype was seen many times. The V call is TRBV5-1, the J call TRBJ1-2; 7 nucleotides line up with TRBD1. This CDR3 is 13 amino acids long. Per the germline V gene, CDR1 is SGHRS and CDR2 is YFSETQ. With 2 bases clipped from V and 3 bases from J, the junction kept 1 base outside the gene matches. The CDR3 region is CASSFDRDYGYTF. The DNA for the CDR3 is TGCGCCAGCAGCTTCGACAGGGACTATGGCTACACCTTC.

A remark on this clonotype: A much more abundant neighbour one base away suggests this may be a read error. This rearrangement joins TRBV7-2 to TRBJ2-3; TRBD1 might be the D (5 bases). Per the germline V gene, CDR1 is SGHTA and CDR2 is FQGNSA. The CDR3 has 13 amino acids. CDR3 DNA: TGTGTCAGCGCCACAGGAAACACAGATACGCAGTATTTT. It yields the protein CVSATGNTDTQYF.

At least ten counts were recorded for this clonotype. The gene calls are TRBV5-1 and TRBJ2-5, with 7 positions matching TRBD2. The junction had 6 bases not matched to a gene; V was cut back by 1 base and J by 3 bases. The CDR3 is 15 amino acids. Per the germline V gene, CDR1 is SGHRS and CDR2 is YFSETQ. The CDR3 coding sequence is TGCGCCAGCAGCTTGCCTCCCCGGGGGGAAGAGACCCAGTACTTC. Translated: CASSLPPRGEETQYF. Using reference TRBV5-1 and TRBJ2-5 for the parts outside the CDR3, the full variable domain is KAGVTQTPRYLIKTRGQQVTLSCSPISGHRSVSWYQQTPGQGLQFLFEYFSETQRNKGNFPGRFSGRQFSNSRSEMNVSTLELGDSALYLCASSLPPRGEETQYFGPGTRLLVL.

This clonotype was seen at least ten times. The chain carries TRBV15 and TRBJ2-1; 9 nucleotides align to TRBD2. The CDR3 totals 15 residues. Trimming removed 5 bases from V and 4 bases from J; junction bases left unmatched: 6. Germline lookup yields CDR1 LNHNV and CDR2 YYDKDF (reference sequence). CDR3 sequence: CATSLGLADYNEQFF. The CDR3 DNA reads as TGTGCCACCAGCCTGGGACTAGCAGATTACAATGAGCAGTTCTTC.

This clonotype was counted at least ten times. This chain joins TRBV7-9 and TRBJ2-7, with D possibly TRBD1 on 6 matching bases. With 5 bases removed from V and 6 bases from J, the gap between germline ends came to 14 bases. CDR3 length equals 13 residues. The V gene's germline CDR1 is SEHNR and CDR2 FQNEAQ (reference sequence). The CDR3 coding sequence is TGTGCCAGCAGCGCCCCTGTAGGGGGCGAGCAGTACGTC. Its protein product is CASSAPVGGEQYV.

This clonotype came up many times. The chain combines TRBV12-5 with TRBJ1-3; D not resolved. Germline lookup yields CDR1 LGHNT and CDR2 FRNRAP. The CDR3 is 13 amino acids. Trimming cost V 6 bases and J 0 bases, with 6 bases left between them. This CDR3 is CASGGSSGNTIYF. The CDR3 DNA reads as TGTGCTAGTGGCGGGAGCTCTGGAAACACCATATATTTT.

This clonotype was recorded at least ten times. V is TRBV24-1 and J is TRBJ2-2; the D is unclear. Trimming took off 3 bases at V and 7 bases at J, with 8 bases between the two ends. Germline values: CDR1 KGHDR, CDR2 SFDVKD. The CDR3 has 13 residues. The DNA of the CDR3 is TGTGCCACCAGTGATCCGATACGCGGGGAGCTGTTTTTT. This gives the protein CATSDPIRGELFF.

This clonotype has only a few counts. The V and J genes are TRBV20-1 and TRBJ1-1, with D hard to call. V was clipped by 3 bases and J by 0 bases, with 11 bases between them. This CDR3 contains 14 residues. The germline CDR1 and CDR2 sequences are DFQATT and SNEGSKA (reference sequence). The CDR3 sequence: CSARVPLMNTEAFF. CDR3 in DNA: TGCAGTGCTAGGGTCCCCCTAATGAACACTGAAGCTTTCTTT.

Ten or more counts support this clonotype. The rearrangement uses TRBV27 and TRBJ1-2; 7 bases fit TRBD1. Germline V gene lookup returns CDR1 MNHEY and CDR2 SMNVEV (reference sequence). V was pared by 2 bases and J by 4 bases, with 4 bases of the junction left unmatched. The CDR3 spans 14 residues. This CDR3 is CASSLKGASYGYTF. The CDR3 DNA reads TGTGCCAGCAGTTTAAAGGGGGCAAGCTATGGCTACACCTTC.

The sample holds many counts of this clonotype. The chain is built from TRBV12-3 or TRBV12-4 and TRBJ2-7; 12 nucleotides match TRBD2. The V gene end was trimmed by 1 base and the J gene end by 5 bases; junction bases not matched to a gene: 0. This CDR3 is 14 amino acids long. The CDR3 DNA follows: TGTGCCAGCAGTTTAGGACTAGCGGGGGACGAGCAGTACTTC. It encodes CASSLGLAGDEQYF.

This clonotype was counted at least ten times. The chain couples TRBV10-2 to TRBJ1-1; D might be TRBD1 (5 bases). The germline CDR1 and CDR2 sequences are WSHSY and SAAADI. The CDR3 length is 11 residues. V was trimmed by 2 bases and J by 11 bases, leaving 9 bases between them. CDR3 nucleotide sequence: TGCGCCAGCAGTGAGCAGGGAGGGGCTTTCTTT. It encodes CASSEQGGAFF.

This clonotype was found many times. V and J are TRBV5-1 and TRBJ2-3, with 8 nucleotides matching TRBD2. Germline CDR1 reads SGHRS; CDR2 reads YFSETQ. Trimming cost V 4 bases and J 2 bases; bases outside gene matches: 3. This CDR3 comprises 14 residues. The CDR3 protein is CASSGGGLTDTQYF. DNA of the CDR3: TGCGCCAGCAGCGGCGGGGGGCTCACAGATACGCAGTATTTT.

This clonotype was found many times. The rearrangement uses TRBV20-1 and TRBJ2-6, with no clear D. The germline V gene encodes CDR1 DFQATT and CDR2 SNEGSKA (reference sequence). CDR3 length: 14 residues. V dropped 4 bases and J dropped 4 bases, with 11 bases sitting between them. The CDR3 DNA is TGCAGTGCTACGAATCCTAGGGGGGCCAACGTCCTGACTTTC. This encodes CSATNPRGANVLTF.

This clonotype was counted ten times or more. The genes are TRBV7-9 and TRBJ2-2; no clear D. The CDR3 extends over 14 amino acids. V was clipped by 5 bases and J by 4 bases, with 11 bases between them. Per the germline V gene, CDR1 is SEHNR and CDR2 is FQNEAQ (reference sequence). The CDR3 coding sequence is TGTGCCAGCAGCCTACATCTTAGCACCGGGGAGCTGTTTTTT. This translates into CASSLHLSTGELFF.

This chain connects TRBV18 to TRBJ2-1, with 7 nucleotides matching TRBD1. The V and J ends lost 6 bases and 9 bases, in that order; junction bases with no gene match: 8. This CDR3 comprises 13 residues. Germline CDR1 KGHSH, CDR2 LQKENI. CDR3 amino acids: CASSFTGDCEQFF. CDR3 bases: TGTGCCAGCTCCTTCACAGGGGATTGTGAGCAGTTCTTC. The whole variable domain, remainder taken from reference TRBV18 and TRBJ2-1, is NAGVMQNPRHLVRRRGQEARLRCSPMKGHSHVYWYRQLPEEGLKFMVYLQKENIIDESGMPKERFSAEFPKEGPSILRIQQVVRGDSAAYFCASSFTGDCEQFFGPGTRLTVL.

The sample holds many counts of this clonotype. The J gene is TRBJ2-6, the V gene TRBV5-1; D is possibly TRBD1 (5 bases). CDR1 is SGHRS, CDR2 YFSETQ, per germline. CDR3 length: 15 residues. Deletions cut 1 base from V and 2 bases from J, with 7 bases between. CDR3 amino acids: CASSLLGAGANVLTF. The DNA of the CDR3 is TGCGCCAGCAGCTTGTTAGGGGCTGGGGCCAACGTCCTGACTTTC.

As concerns this clonotype: Just one base apart from a much larger clone, this may be a read error. This chain connects TRBV7-3 to TRBJ2-5; 8 positions match TRBD2. In germline, CDR1 is SGHTA, CDR2 FQGTGA. This CDR3 region has 12 residues. The CDR3 coding sequence is TGTGCCATCAGCCCGGGGGGGGTGACCCAGTACTTC. This gives the protein CAISPGGVTQYF.

This clonotype has ten or more counts. This chain joins TRBV3-1 and TRBJ1-1; TRBD1 matches at 7 bases. The CDR3 is 16 residues long. The trim removed 4 bases at V and 0 bases at J, leaving 8 bases unmatched. The V gene's germline CDR1 is LGHDT and CDR2 YNNKEL (reference sequence). CDR3 DNA sequence: TGTGCCAGCAGCCCGATTGCGGGACAGATGAACACTGAAGCTTTCTTT. Translating gives CASSPIAGQMNTEAFF. The full variable domain, with the rest looked up from reference TRBV3-1 and TRBJ1-1, is DTAVSQTPKYLVTQMGNDKSIKCEQNLGHDTMYWYKQDSKKFLKIMFSYNNKELIINETVPNRFSPKSPDKAHLNLHINSLELGDSAVYFCASSPIAGQMNTEAFFGQGTRLTVV.

This clonotype was observed many times. The chain recombines TRBV5-6 with TRBJ1-4; D gene unclear. The germline V and J ends were trimmed by 4 bases and 4 bases, with 8 bases remaining between them. CDR3 size: 13 residues. CDR1 and CDR2 from the germline V gene are SGHDT and YYEEEE. DNA for the CDR3: TGTGCCAGCAGCAACCCTAATAATGAAAAACTGTTTTTT. Protein sequence: CASSNPNNEKLFF.

This clonotype was picked up many times. The chain carries TRBV1 and TRBJ2-1; the table's D call of TRBD1 was not tested on the DNA. TRBV1 has pseudogene status. The CDR3 loop spans 11 amino acids. The CDR3 loop reads CTSSQEGQGVF. The CDR3 DNA follows: TGCACCAGCAGCCAAGAAGGCCAGGGGGTCTTC.

This clonotype has at least ten counts. J is TRBJ2-7 and V is TRBV21-1; no DNA check was done on the table's D call, TRBD1. TRBV21-1 is deemed a pseudogene. The CDR3 spans 15 residues. CDR3 sequence (DNA): TGTGCCAGCAGCAAGGGGGAGCGGAGAAGATACGAGCAGTACTTC. It codes for CASSKGERRRYEQYF.

This clonotype was counted many times. The chain couples TRBV7-9 to TRBJ2-7; 9 bases match TRBD2. This CDR3 is 15 amino acids long. V lost 5 bases to trimming and J lost 3 bases; unmatched junction nucleotides: 8. CDR1 and CDR2 (germline): SEHNR, FQNEAQ (reference sequence). The CDR3 protein is CASSPEAGGFYEQYV. The CDR3 coding sequence is TGTGCCAGCAGCCCTGAAGCGGGGGGCTTCTACGAGCAGTACGTC.

This clonotype was seen at least ten times. The V gene is TRBV28, the J gene TRBJ1-4; D remains ambiguous. With 3 bases removed from V and 6 bases from J, the gap between germline ends came to 8 bases. CDR1 MDHEN and CDR2 SYDVKM come from the germline V gene. The CDR3 sequence is 13 residues long. The CDR3 here is CASSFPRDEKLFF. CDR3 sequence (DNA): TGTGCCAGCAGTTTTCCGAGGGATGAAAAACTGTTTTTT.

This clonotype showed up many times. The gene calls are TRBV7-2 and TRBJ2-7; D is undetermined. The CDR3 consists of 13 residues. V was clipped by 4 bases and J by 2 bases, with 9 bases between them. Germline CDR1 reads SGHTA; CDR2 reads FQGNSA. The CDR3 protein is CASSSRRAYEQYF. CDR3 sequence (DNA): TGTGCCAGCAGCTCGCGACGCGCCTACGAGCAGTACTTC.

The chain has TRBV12-3 or TRBV12-4 and TRBJ2-1; 16 bases are shared with TRBD2. The CDR3 extends over 19 amino acids. Trimming removed 11 bases from V and 7 bases from J; junction bases left unmatched: 20. The CDR3 protein is CARCFGTSGGVLLGNEQFF. The CDR3 region has the DNA TGTGCCCGCTGCTTCGGGACTAGCGGGGGGGTTTTGTTGGGGAATGAGCAGTTCTTC.

The chain joins TRBV11-1 to TRBJ2-3, with 7 positions matching TRBD2. CDR1 is SGHAT, CDR2 FQDESV, per germline (reference sequence). V lost 3 bases and J lost 3; bases outside the gene matches: 9. This CDR3 contains 16 residues. The CDR3 spells CASSFGSTGGTDTQYF. CDR3 DNA: TGTGCCAGCAGCTTCGGTTCAACGGGGGGTACAGATACGCAGTATTTT.

The chain links TRBV30 to TRBJ1-1; D not certain. The CDR3 has 12 amino acids. Trimming took off 2 bases at V and 8 bases at J, with 12 bases between the two ends. Germline assignment: CDR1 GTSNPN and CDR2 SVGIG (reference sequence). For the CDR3, the DNA is TGTGCCTGGAGTCTCACAACCCAAGAAGCTTTCTTT. As protein: CAWSLTTQEAFF.

This clonotype was detected many times. The chain recombines TRBV25-1 with TRBJ1-5, with D tentatively TRBD1 (6 bases). The germline V and J ends were trimmed by 9 bases and 2 bases, with 11 bases remaining between them. This CDR3 is built from 13 residues. Germline lookup yields CDR1 MGHDK and CDR2 SYGVNS. This chain's CDR3 is CASEGGRNQPQHF. Written as DNA, the CDR3 is TGTGCCAGTGAGGGGGGCCGCAATCAGCCCCAGCATTTT.